The clone carrying this TCR beta chain was counted a single time. The record originates from a study of shared clonotypes between healthy human individuals. Researchers partitioned CD4+ cells into CD45RA+ naive and CD45RA-negative memory subsets. This CDR3 spans 18 amino acids. Germline-derived CDR1 and CDR2 are SGHAT and FQNNGV. V lost 5 bases, J lost 4 bases, and 13 bases stayed unmatched. Authors' processing steps: Junction-only sequences without quality scores came from ImmunoSEQ, so filtering differed. The table came from immunoSEQ multiplex PCR; TCRdb's copy has only in-frame clones and leaves some out. The V and J calls and clone size were taken over from that table, and D and trimming were inferred from the DNA. The table includes roughly 520,000 clones, roughly 95% detected once.

The receptor was derived from a woman in her twenties or thirties in good health. Sequenced material: naive CD4+ T cells sorted from blood. As for subset: CD45RA+ positively selected. The J gene is TRBJ2-6, the V gene TRBV11-2; 8 bases match TRBD2. CDR3 protein: CASSPGLRGGTGANVLTF. In nucleotides, the CDR3 is TGTGCCAGCAGCCCTGGGCTACGCGGGGGGACCGGGGCCAACGTCCTGACTTTC.